A single sample is the source of the 31 T cell receptor beta chains below, sequenced in a study of blood T cell repertoires in COVID-19. TCRdb's table, derived via immunoSEQ multiplex PCR, lists solely in-frame clones and lacks some. Of over 60,000 clones listed, roughly nine tenths are singletons. The sample was peripheral blood. All receptors come from a man between 60 and 70 years old with acute or convalescent COVID-19.

In its sample, this clone was seen a few times. The rearrangement links TRBV15 to TRBJ2-3; TRBD2 matches at 7 bases. In germline, CDR1 is LNHNV, CDR2 YYDKDF (reference sequence). CDR3 length: 15 amino acids. With V trimmed by 3 bases and J by 2 bases, 5 bases remained unmatched. DNA for the CDR3: TGTGCCACCAGCAGCGGCGGGGGATACACAGATACGCAGTATTTT. This codes for CATSSGGGYTDTQYF.

The V and J genes are TRBV6-6 and TRBJ1-5, with unresolved D. The CDR3 spans 13 residues. The V end was cut by 0 bases, the J end by 7 bases, with 7 bases between. The germline V gene has CDR1 MNHNY and CDR2 SVGAGI (reference sequence). Here the CDR3 DNA reads TGTGCCAGCAGTTACTCATACTCCCAGCCCCAGCATTTT. Its translation: CASSYSYSQPQHF.

The rearrangement uses TRBV7-9 and TRBJ2-2; D unclear. V gave up 4 bases and J gave up 7 bases, with 7 bases separating them. The CDR3 covers 12 residues. Germline CDR1 is SEHNR and CDR2 is FQNEAQ (reference sequence). The CDR3 here is CASSSLVGELFF. The DNA for the CDR3 is TGTGCCAGCAGCTCCTTAGTCGGGGAGCTGTTTTTT.

In this sample, this clone turned up once. This chain links TRBV7-6 with TRBJ1-5; D not certain. The CDR3 length is 11 residues. Trimming shortened V by 8 bases and J by 7 bases, and 9 bases separated the two germline ends. Germline-derived CDR1 and CDR2 are SGHVS and FNYEAQ. CDR3 residues: CASGDSQPQHF. The CDR3 DNA sequence: TGTGCCAGCGGCGATAGCCAGCCCCAGCATTTT.

This clone was counted between two and nine times. V usage is TRBV2 and J usage is TRBJ1-1, with D perhaps TRBD1 (5 bases). Germline V gene lookup returns CDR1 SNHLY and CDR2 FYNNEI. V shed 6 bases and J shed 1 base, with 9 bases lying between them. This CDR3 is 13 amino acids long. CDR3 amino acids: CASSLQGNTEAFF. The CDR3, as DNA: TGTGCCAGCAGCCTCCAGGGGAACACTGAAGCTTTCTTT.

V and J are TRBV27 and TRBJ1-5; 9 bases map to TRBD1. Germline V CDR1 and CDR2: MNHEY, SMNVEV (reference sequence). With V trimmed by 3 bases and J by 1 base, 1 base remained unmatched. The CDR3 covers 15 residues. The CDR3 DNA is TGTGCCAGCAGTTTGGGGACAGGGAGCAATCAGCCCCAGCATTTT. It yields the protein CASSLGTGSNQPQHF.

This chain links TRBV5-1 with TRBJ2-3; D is unclear. V gave up 0 bases and J gave up 6 bases, with 8 bases separating them. Germline-derived CDR1 and CDR2 are SGHRS and YFSETQ. The CDR3 contains 13 residues. Here the CDR3 reads CASSLDDGDTQYF. The CDR3 DNA reads as TGCGCCAGCAGCTTGGATGACGGGGATACGCAGTATTTT. Full variable domain (rest looked up from reference TRBV5-1 and TRBJ2-3): KAGVTQTPRYLIKTRGQQVTLSCSPISGHRSVSWYQQTPGQGLQFLFEYFSETQRNKGNFPGRFSGRQFSNSRSEMNVSTLELGDSALYLCASSLDDGDTQYFGPGTRLTVL.

The V gene is TRBV24-1, the J gene TRBJ1-2; D is undetermined. Germline-derived CDR1 and CDR2 are KGHDR and SFDVKD. The germline V and J ends were trimmed by 7 bases and 5 bases, with 7 bases remaining between them. The CDR3 covers 11 residues. Here the CDR3 reads CATSREYGYTF. DNA of the CDR3: TGTGCCACCAGCCGAGAGTATGGCTACACCTTC.

The rearrangement links TRBV5-6 to TRBJ2-7; 7 bases fit TRBD1. The trim removed 5 bases at V and 5 bases at J, leaving 10 bases unmatched. The CDR3 is 14 amino acids. Germline CDR1 is SGHDT and CDR2 is YYEEEE. For the CDR3, the DNA is TGTGCCAGCAGTGGTTTGGACAGGAACCACGAGCAGTACTTC. It yields the protein CASSGLDRNHEQYF.

The genes are TRBV3-1 (or the pseudogene TRBV3-2) and TRBJ2-2; 9 positions match TRBD1. The length of the CDR3 is 19 residues. The germline V gene has CDR1 LGHDT and CDR2 YNNKEL (reference sequence). After removal of 3 bases from V and 6 bases from J, the junction contained 17 bases not matched to a gene. CDR3 loop: CASSHIFNGGTGSPGELFF. The CDR3 DNA reads as TGTGCCAGCAGCCATATCTTTAACGGCGGGACAGGGTCCCCCGGGGAGCTGTTTTTT.

V and J are TRBV7-9 and TRBJ1-3; no definite D call. Per germline, CDR1 SEHNR and CDR2 FQNEAQ (reference sequence). The V end was cut by 1 base, the J end by 0 bases, with 7 bases between. This CDR3 spans 15 amino acids. The CDR3 protein is CASSLGGGSGNTIYF. CDR3 nucleotides: TGTGCCAGCAGCTTAGGGGGAGGCTCTGGAAACACCATATATTTT.

The CDR3 loop is CASRTSSGGSSYNEQFF. The DNA of the CDR3 is TGTGCCAGCCGAACTTCTAGCGGGGGGAGCTCCTACAATGAGCAGTTCTTC. V is TRBV10-3 and J is TRBJ2-1; 11 positions agree with TRBD2. The CDR3 loop spans 17 amino acids. Losses at the gene ends were 10 bases for V and 0 bases for J; bases not matched to a gene: 11. Germline loops: CDR1 ENHRY, CDR2 SYGVKD.

V gene TRBV21-1 combines with J gene TRBJ1-2; the table calls TRBD1, which could not be checked here. TRBV21-1 is an annotated pseudogene. This CDR3 is built from 16 residues. This CDR3 is CASSKEGQGRVSGYTF. The CDR3 DNA reads as TGTGCCAGCAGCAAAGAGGGACAGGGAAGAGTTTCTGGCTACACCTTC.

The CDR3 DNA follows: TGTGCCAGCAGTTCGACCCTTTGGGAGCGGGGCCACACAGATACGCAGTATTTT. The encoded protein is CASSSTLWERGHTDTQYF. The gene calls are TRBV27 and TRBJ2-3, with 7 bases matching TRBD2. Germline-derived CDR1 and CDR2 are MNHEY and SMNVEV (reference sequence). With V trimmed by 4 bases and J by 2 bases, 15 bases remained unmatched. This CDR3 is 18 amino acids long.

The chain carries TRBV19 and TRBJ1-1, with 8 bases aligning to TRBD1. Germline V CDR1 and CDR2: LNHDA, SQIVND (reference sequence). CDR3 length: 14 amino acids. Trimming removed 3 bases from V and 5 bases from J; junction bases left unmatched: 5. The CDR3 sequence is CASSMDREGTEAFF. CDR3 DNA: TGTGCCAGTAGTATGGACAGGGAGGGAACTGAAGCTTTCTTT.

The chain has TRBV2 and TRBJ2-3, with 7 bases lining up with TRBD2. The CDR3 is made up of 13 amino acids. Germline V gene lookup returns CDR1 SNHLY and CDR2 FYNNEI. Germline trimming cut 5 bases from V and 2 bases from J; bases unmatched to any gene: 1. The CDR3 bases are TGTGCCAGCAGTCGGGGGGTCACAGATACGCAGTATTTT. Amino acids: CASSRGVTDTQYF.

V is TRBV5-8 and J is TRBJ2-2; the D gene is possibly TRBD1 (5 bases). The CDR3 has 16 amino acids. Per germline, CDR1 SGHTS and CDR2 YDEGEE. V lost 1 base to trimming and J lost 3 bases, with 13 bases between them. CDR3 protein: CASSLFVGLDTGELFF. CDR3 DNA: TGTGCCAGCAGCTTGTTTGTGGGGCTGGACACCGGGGAGCTGTTTTTT. The complete variable domain, with remaining parts taken from reference TRBV5-8 and TRBJ2-2, reads EAGVTQSPTHLIKTRGQQATLRCSPISGHTSVYWYQQALGLGLQFLLWYDEGEERNRGNFPPRFSGRQFPNYSSELNVNALELEDSALYLCASSLFVGLDTGELFFGEGSRLTVL.

This clone turned up a few times. The V call is TRBV28, the J call TRBJ1-2, with TRBD1 identical over 8 bases. The J segment lost 1 base and the V segment lost 2 bases, leaving 9 bases of the junction unmatched. The V gene's germline CDR1 is MDHEN and CDR2 SYDVKM. CDR3 length: 17 residues. This CDR3 is CASSLQDRANLNYGYTF. DNA of the CDR3: TGTGCCAGCAGTTTACAGGACAGGGCCAACCTTAACTATGGCTACACCTTC.

The chain employs TRBV19 and TRBJ1-1; the match to TRBD1 covers 10 bases. Germline CDR1 is LNHDA and CDR2 is SQIVND (reference sequence). J was trimmed by 6 bases and V by 6 bases; bases with no gene match: 7. This CDR3 spans 14 amino acids. CDR3 nucleotide sequence: TGTGCCAGTAGCCCCGGGACAGGGGTCCCTGAAGCTTTCTTT. It specifies CASSPGTGVPEAFF.

The chain joins TRBV5-6 to TRBJ2-7; 9 bases fit TRBD1. Germline V gene lookup returns CDR1 SGHDT and CDR2 YYEEEE. CDR3 size: 13 residues. The ends lost 4 bases at V and 3 bases at J; junction bases unmatched: 2. CDR3 sequence (DNA): TGTGCCAGCAGCCTGGACAGGGGCTACGAGCAGTACTTC. Translated, it gives CASSLDRGYEQYF. Full variable domain (remainder filled in from reference TRBV5-6 and TRBJ2-7): DAGVTQSPTHLIKTRGQQVTLRCSPKSGHDTVSWYQQALGQGPQFIFQYYEEEERQRGNFPDRFSGHQFPNYSSELNVNALLLGDSALYLCASSLDRGYEQYFGPGTRLTVT.

The rearrangement links TRBV19 to TRBJ1-4; D is ambiguous. CDR3 length: 11 amino acids. V dropped 8 bases and J dropped 6 bases, with 7 bases sitting between them. Germline CDR1 reads LNHDA; CDR2 reads SQIVND (reference sequence). The CDR3, as DNA: TGTGCCAGTGAGGAGGATGAAAAACTGTTTTTT. Protein product: CASEEDEKLFF.

In this sample, this clone turned up a few times. The chain combines TRBV10-3 with TRBJ1-2; no definite D call. The V end lost 1 base, the J end lost 2 bases, and 8 bases lay between the germline ends. Per the germline V gene, CDR1 is ENHRY and CDR2 is SYGVKD. The CDR3 is 14 amino acids. The CDR3 here is CAISEYKENYGYTF. The DNA for the CDR3 is TGTGCCATCAGTGAGTATAAGGAGAACTATGGCTACACCTTC.

This sequence joins TRBV11-2 and TRBJ1-3; TRBD1 is a possible D gene (5 bases). The CDR3 spans 17 residues. V shed 2 bases and J shed 4 bases, with 18 bases lying between them. Looked up from germline, CDR1 is SGHAT and CDR2 is FQNNGV. Here the CDR3 reads CASSLTGGGQSGNTIYF. The CDR3 bases are TGTGCCAGCAGCTTAACCGGGGGAGGACAATCCGGAAACACCATATATTTT.

This chain connects TRBV29-1 to TRBJ1-2; tentatively, D is TRBD1 (5 bases). The CDR3 sequence is 14 residues long. Trimming left V 3 bases short and J 6 bases short, with 17 bases between. CDR1 and CDR2 from the germline V gene are SQVTM and ANQGSEA. The CDR3 loop reads CSVEDRYSGNGYTF. CDR3 DNA: TGCAGCGTTGAGGACCGGTACTCAGGGAATGGCTACACCTTC. Using reference TRBV29-1 and TRBJ1-2 for the parts outside the CDR3, the full variable domain is SAVISQKPSRDICQRGTSLTIQCQVDSQVTMMFWYRQQPGQSLTLIATANQGSEATYESGFVIDKFPISRPNLTFSTLTVSNMSPEDSSIYLCSVEDRYSGNGYTFGSGTRLTVV.

This clone turned up a few times. The rearrangement uses TRBV6-4 and TRBJ1-1, with 7 bases lining up with TRBD1. This CDR3 region has 13 residues. The trim removed 4 bases at V and 4 bases at J, leaving 3 bases unmatched. Germline assignment: CDR1 MRHNA and CDR2 SNTAGT. The CDR3: CASSAQGGTEAFF. For the CDR3, the DNA is TGTGCCAGCAGTGCCCAGGGGGGCACTGAAGCTTTCTTT.

This clone was detected only once. The chain is built from TRBV11-2 and TRBJ1-5; maybe TRBD1 (5 bases). The CDR3 runs to 16 residues. The germline V gene encodes CDR1 SGHAT and CDR2 FQNNGV. V gave up 2 bases and J gave up 5 bases, with 16 bases separating them. The chain's CDR3 is CASSLRGGHSHQPQHF. CDR3 in DNA: TGTGCCAGCAGCTTAAGGGGAGGGCACTCACATCAGCCCCAGCATTTT.

V gene TRBV5-1 combines with J gene TRBJ2-1; TRBD1 might be the D (6 bases). The germline CDR1 and CDR2 sequences are SGHRS and YFSETQ. Trimming removed 4 bases at V and 8 bases at J, with 19 bases between. The CDR3 runs to 15 residues. The CDR3 sequence: CASSASGQTNHEQFF. The CDR3 nucleotides read TGCGCCAGCAGCGCTTCGGGACAAACCAACCATGAGCAGTTCTTC.

The CDR3 reads CASGLLNRDQPQHF. CDR3 nucleotide sequence: TGTGCTAGTGGTTTGTTAAACAGGGATCAGCCCCAGCATTTT. The J gene is TRBJ1-5, the V gene TRBV12-5; a weak D match, TRBD1 (6 bases). Germline V CDR1 and CDR2: LGHNT, FRNRAP. CDR3 length equals 14 residues. Trimming took off 2 bases at V and 5 bases at J, with 10 bases between the two ends.

The chain carries TRBV2 and TRBJ1-5; D might be TRBD1 (5 bases). V lost 5 bases to trimming and J lost 7 bases, with 12 bases between them. The CDR3 has 13 residues. Per germline, CDR1 SNHLY and CDR2 FYNNEI. CDR3 nucleotides: TGTGCCAGCAGTTCTACCGACAGCCAGCCCCAGCATTTT. Protein product: CASSSTDSQPQHF.

The chain links TRBV5-1 to TRBJ2-5, with D possibly TRBD2 on 5 matching bases. V was shortened by 4 bases and J by 2 bases, with 15 bases between the two germline ends. The CDR3 covers 15 residues. CDR1 is SGHRS and CDR2 is YFSETQ in the germline V gene. Here the CDR3 reads CASSPQRRAQETQYF. As DNA, the CDR3 is TGCGCCAGCAGCCCGCAACGGCGGGCGCAAGAGACCCAGTACTTC.

The rearrangement links TRBV10-2 to TRBJ2-3; 13 bases line up with TRBD2. CDR3 size: 18 residues. Trimming took 2 bases from V and 1 from J; bases not matched to a gene: 6. The germline CDR1 and CDR2 sequences are WSHSY and SAAADI. This chain's CDR3 is CASSEMGLAGLRTDTQYF. CDR3 in DNA: TGCGCCAGCAGTGAGATGGGACTAGCGGGGCTTCGCACAGATACGCAGTATTTT.